This passage covers 9 T cell receptor beta chains from one sample sequenced in a study of T cells in Graves' hyperthyroidism and ophthalmopathy. TCR beta CDR3 region amplification was performed from RNA transcripts. The study used the HTBI primer set for a first-round RT-PCR of the TCR CDR3. Each CDR3 protein gets one entry after TCRdb re-called the multiplex PCR reads with MiXCR. The sample lists roughly 740,000 distinct CDR3 sequences, around 15% occurring once. The sample taken for sequencing was blood. The receptors derive from a man younger than 35 with Graves' hyperthyroidism.

Concerning this clonotype itself: A much larger clone lies a single base off, so this may be a read error. The chain carries TRBV28 and TRBJ1-2, with D tentatively TRBD1 (5 bases). The CDR3 is made up of 12 amino acids. V gave up 8 bases and J gave up 6 bases, with 13 bases separating them. Germline V gene lookup returns CDR1 MDHEN and CDR2 SYDVKM. CDR3 coding DNA: TGTGCCAGCCATCAGGGTTCCCATGGCTACACCTTC. Translation gives CASHQGSHGYTF.

This clonotype was observed many times. CDR3 nucleotide sequence: TGCAGTGCTAGAGATCCACTAGCGGGGATCTTTTACGAGCAGTACTTC. This codes for CSARDPLAGIFYEQYF. The rearrangement joins TRBV20-1 to TRBJ2-7; TRBD2 agrees at 10 bases. CDR3 length: 16 residues. The V and J ends lost 0 bases and 4 bases, in that order; junction bases with no gene match: 9. Germline CDR1 and CDR2: DFQATT and SNEGSKA (reference sequence).

Turning to this clonotype: One junction end disagrees with the germline gene, perhaps due to a read error. The chain is built from TRBV10-3 and TRBJ1-3; D uncertain. Germline assignment: CDR1 ENHRY and CDR2 SYGVKD. This CDR3 comprises 18 residues. The CDR3 spells CASSYSGRPFHSGNTIYF. The DNA for the CDR3 is TGTGCCAGCAGTTACTCGGGCCGGCCCTTCCACTCTGGAAACACCATATATTTT.

This clonotype has a handful of counts. This chain's CDR3 is CASKVGIEGNTIYF. The CDR3 DNA is TGTGCCAGTAAGGTGGGCATAGAAGGAAACACCATATATTTT. The chain links TRBV19 to TRBJ1-3; D is undetermined. CDR1 and CDR2 (germline): LNHDA, SQIVND (reference sequence). This CDR3 comprises 14 residues. The germline V and J ends were trimmed by 7 bases and 4 bases, with 14 bases remaining between them. The full variable domain, rest sourced from reference TRBV19 and TRBJ1-3, is DGGITQSPKYLFRKEGQNVTLSCEQNLNHDAMYWYRQDPGQGLRLIYYSQIVNDFQKGDIAEGYSVSREKKESFPLTVTSAQKNPTAFYLCASKVGIEGNTIYFGEGSWLTVV.

This chain uses TRBV19 with TRBJ2-3, with D possibly being TRBD1 (6 bases). Germline-derived CDR1 and CDR2 are LNHDA and SQIVND (reference sequence). Trimming shortened V by 11 bases and J by 1 base, and 10 bases separated the two germline ends. This CDR3 region has 12 residues. CDR3 region: CACRTGTDTQYF. CDR3 sequence (DNA): TGTGCCTGCCGGACAGGCACAGATACGCAGTATTTT.

This chain's CDR3 is CSARDPSRPSMYF. The CDR3, as DNA: TGCAGTGCTAGAGATCCATCCCGGCCCTCTATGTATTTT. The chain joins TRBV20-1 to TRBJ2-3; no definite D call. This CDR3 has 13 residues. Germline CDR1 is DFQATT and CDR2 is SNEGSKA (reference sequence). Trimming left V 0 bases short and J 14 bases short, with 18 bases between.

This clonotype has only a few counts. V gene TRBV10-2 combines with J gene TRBJ2-1; D remains ambiguous. The CDR3 has 18 residues. Per the germline V gene, CDR1 is WSHSY and CDR2 is SAAADI. The V end was cut by 4 bases, the J end by 2 bases, with 21 bases between. The CDR3, as DNA: TGCGCCAGCAGTGGGCCCCAACAGCGATCCTCGGCCTACAATGAGCAGTTCTTC. This translates into CASSGPQQRSSAYNEQFF.

This clonotype showed up many times. The chain is built from TRBV6-1 and TRBJ2-1; D might be TRBD2 (5 bases). The germline V and J ends were trimmed by 5 bases and 0 bases, with 14 bases remaining between them. Per germline, CDR1 MNHNS and CDR2 SASEGT. The CDR3 loop spans 16 amino acids. This chain's CDR3 is CASSIWADFSYNEQFF. The DNA for the CDR3 is TGTGCCAGCAGTATATGGGCGGACTTCTCCTACAATGAGCAGTTCTTC.

This clonotype was detected ten times or more. The chain employs TRBV11-2 and TRBJ2-1, with 9 bases fitting TRBD2. The V gene end was trimmed by 4 bases and the J gene end by 7 bases; junction bases not matched to a gene: 8. The CDR3 consists of 15 residues. Germline lookup yields CDR1 SGHAT and CDR2 FQNNGV. CDR3 protein: CASSSRLAARNEQFF. CDR3 in DNA: TGTGCCAGCAGCTCGAGACTAGCGGCTAGAAATGAGCAGTTCTTC.